This T cell receptor beta chain was sequenced in a study of CD8+ T cells in alopecia areata. This clone was seen only once. CDR3 length equals 14 residues. V lost 4 bases and J lost 0, with 7 bases in between. Germline-derived CDR1 and CDR2 are MGHRA and YSYEKL. Once RNA had been extracted, it was reverse transcribed into cDNA to act as the sequencing template. Data came from immunoSEQ multiplex PCR; TCRdb stores just in-frame clones and leaves some out. The sample contains tens of thousands of clones, 45% to 50% of which appear only once. The material sequenced was CD8+ T cells sorted from blood, taken at week 0. The chain links TRBV4-1 to TRBJ2-1; D gene uncertain. The origin of this receptor is a human donor with alopecia areata. The CDR3 reads CASSPSHSYNEQFF. In DNA, the CDR3 is TGCGCCAGCAGCCCATCCCACTCCTACAATGAGCAGTTCTTC.